This T cell receptor beta chain was recorded in a study of shared clonotypes between healthy human individuals. Using immunoSEQ multiplex PCR, the repertoire was profiled, and TCRdb retains in-frame clones only, with some absent. Of about 800,000 clones detected, 96% appear once; the ten largest clones hold roughly 0.23%. The CDR3 is 13 residues long. V lost 5 bases and J 6 bases, leaving 11 bases between the germline ends. In germline, CDR1 is MNHEY, CDR2 SMNVEV (reference sequence). Terminally differentiated effector memory CD45RA+ cells were left out of the naive CD8 fraction, which was CD45RO-negative and positively selected for CCR7. Only Caucasian adults living in Nashville, Tennessee served as donors.

The sequenced sample was naive CD8+ T cells sorted from blood. The sequence was obtained from a man aged 25 to 40 in good health. This chain connects TRBV27 to TRBJ1-3, with D possibly matching TRBD1 (5 bases). The CDR3 DNA is TGTGCCAGCAGTCCCGGGACCCTAAACACCATATATTTT. It codes for CASSPGTLNTIYF.